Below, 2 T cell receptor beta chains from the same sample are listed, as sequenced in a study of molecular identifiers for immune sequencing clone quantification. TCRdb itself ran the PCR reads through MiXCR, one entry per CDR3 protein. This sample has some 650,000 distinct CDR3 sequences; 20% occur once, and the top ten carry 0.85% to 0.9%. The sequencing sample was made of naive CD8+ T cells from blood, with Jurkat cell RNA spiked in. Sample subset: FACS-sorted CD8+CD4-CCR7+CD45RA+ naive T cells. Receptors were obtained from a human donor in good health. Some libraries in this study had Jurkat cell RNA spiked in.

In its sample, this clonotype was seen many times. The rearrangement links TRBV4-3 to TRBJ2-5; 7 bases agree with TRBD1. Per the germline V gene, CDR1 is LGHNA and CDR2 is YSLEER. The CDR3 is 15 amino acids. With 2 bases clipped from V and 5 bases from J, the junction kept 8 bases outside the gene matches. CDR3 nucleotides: TGCGCCAGCAGCCAATGGCAAGGGGGCCTGGAGACCCAGTACTTC. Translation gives CASSQWQGGLETQYF.

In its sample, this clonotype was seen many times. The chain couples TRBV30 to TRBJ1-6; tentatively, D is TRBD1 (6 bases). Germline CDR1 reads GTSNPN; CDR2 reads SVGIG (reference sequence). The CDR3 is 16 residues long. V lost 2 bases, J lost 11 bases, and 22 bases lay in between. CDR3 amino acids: CAWSRSPPTGRTPLHF. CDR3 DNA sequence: TGTGCCTGGAGTCGGTCCCCCCCTACAGGGAGGACACCCCTCCACTTT.